This TCR beta chain was identified during a study of T cell responses to AZD1222 COVID-19 vaccine. Study details: Pooling of second doses given at about 4 or about 12 weeks was done.

Whole-study results and caveats: Unmutated variant regions are reportedly the target of nearly half of TCRs that are spike-specific. Repertoires were obtained only post-peak T cell response. Possibly, clonal diversity was underestimated; donors were largely white British and included more females.

Sequenced by immunoSEQ multiplex PCR; TCRdb stores in-frame clones only, minus some. The sample includes around 67,000 clones, around 84% of them seen just once. Germline V gene data show CDR1 as MNHEY and CDR2 as SMNVEV (reference sequence). Trimming took 0 bases from V and 7 from J, leaving 10 bases between them. CDR3 size: 14 residues. Only a few counts were recorded for this clone. Its antigen is not known. The sequencing here drew on peripheral blood, taken on day 0 of AZD1222 vaccination. The sequence was collected from an adult in good health. The V call is TRBV27, the J call TRBJ1-5; perhaps TRBD1 as D (5 bases). The CDR3 here is CASSLSAGWQPQHF. As DNA, the CDR3 is TGTGCCAGCAGTTTATCGGCAGGGTGGCAGCCCCAGCATTTT.